Described below is a single TCR beta chain sequence and its context. Profiling relied on immunoSEQ multiplex PCR, and the TCRdb table lists in-frame clones only, not all of them. The sample holds some 150,000 clones, about three quarters seen once. The data originate from a study of blood T cell repertoires in COVID-19. Study context: In each case, the material was cDNA or gDNA derived from T cells, B-cell-depleted T cells, or PBMCs.

The ends lost 2 bases at V and 4 bases at J; junction bases unmatched: 4. The V gene's germline CDR1 is LNHDA and CDR2 SQIVND (reference sequence). The CDR3 is 14 residues long. The sequencing sample was made of peripheral blood. The chain carries TRBV19 and TRBJ1-1; TRBD1 matches 7 bases. The source is a woman older than 75 with active or convalescent COVID-19. This chain's CDR3 is CASSIPDRATEAFF. In nucleotides, the CDR3 is TGTGCCAGTAGTATACCCGACAGGGCCACTGAAGCTTTCTTT.